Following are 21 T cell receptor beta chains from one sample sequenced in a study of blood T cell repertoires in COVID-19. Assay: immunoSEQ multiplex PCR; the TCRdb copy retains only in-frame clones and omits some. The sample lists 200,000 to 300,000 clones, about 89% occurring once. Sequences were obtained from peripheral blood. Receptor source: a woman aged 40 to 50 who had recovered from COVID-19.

The CDR3 bases are TGTGCCAGTAGAGACACACCGGGACTGGGGCCCACAGATACGCAGTATTTT. Its protein is CASRDTPGLGPTDTQYF. The chain carries TRBV19 and TRBJ2-3, with a weak D call TRBD2 (6 bases). V was pared by 6 bases and J by 2 bases, with 21 bases between. CDR1 and CDR2 (germline): LNHDA, SQIVND (reference sequence). The CDR3 is 17 residues long.

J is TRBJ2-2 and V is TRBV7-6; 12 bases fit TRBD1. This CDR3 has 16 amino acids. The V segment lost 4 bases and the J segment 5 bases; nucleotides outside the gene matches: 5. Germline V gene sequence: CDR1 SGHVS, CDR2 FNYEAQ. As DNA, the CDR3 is TGTGCCAGCAGCTGGGGACAGGGGGCGGGAACCGGGGAGCTGTTTTTT. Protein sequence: CASSWGQGAGTGELFF.

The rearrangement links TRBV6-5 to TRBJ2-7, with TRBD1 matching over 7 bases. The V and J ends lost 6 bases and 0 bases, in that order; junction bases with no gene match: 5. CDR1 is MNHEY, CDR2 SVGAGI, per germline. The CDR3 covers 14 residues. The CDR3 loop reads CASRGQPASYEQYF. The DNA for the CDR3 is TGTGCCAGCAGGGGACAGCCCGCCTCCTACGAGCAGTACTTC.

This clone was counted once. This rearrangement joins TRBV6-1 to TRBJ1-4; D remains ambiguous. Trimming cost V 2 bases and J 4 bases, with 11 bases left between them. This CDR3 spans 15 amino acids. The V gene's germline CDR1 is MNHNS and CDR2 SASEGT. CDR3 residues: CASSEMAGLNEKLFF. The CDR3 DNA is TGTGCCAGCAGTGAAATGGCAGGCCTTAATGAAAAACTGTTTTTT.

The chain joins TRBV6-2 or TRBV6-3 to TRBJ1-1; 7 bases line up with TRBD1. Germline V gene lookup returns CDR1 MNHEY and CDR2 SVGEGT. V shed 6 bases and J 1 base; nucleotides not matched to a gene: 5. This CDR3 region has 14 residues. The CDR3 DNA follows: TGTGCCAGCAGCCTGGGGACAGCGAACACTGAAGCTTTCTTT. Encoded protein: CASSLGTANTEAFF.

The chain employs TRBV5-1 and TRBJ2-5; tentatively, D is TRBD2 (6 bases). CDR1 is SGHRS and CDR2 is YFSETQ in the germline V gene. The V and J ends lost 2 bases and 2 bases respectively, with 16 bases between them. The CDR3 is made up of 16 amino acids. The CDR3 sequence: CASSLGRGGGQETQYF. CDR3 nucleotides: TGCGCCAGCAGCTTAGGTAGGGGAGGCGGACAAGAGACCCAGTACTTC.

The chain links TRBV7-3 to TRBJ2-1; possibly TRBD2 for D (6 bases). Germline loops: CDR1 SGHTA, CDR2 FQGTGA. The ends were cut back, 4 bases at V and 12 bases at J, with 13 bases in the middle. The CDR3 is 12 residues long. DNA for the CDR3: TGTGCCAGCAGCTCGGGGGTTGGACGGCAGTTCTTC. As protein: CASSSGVGRQFF.

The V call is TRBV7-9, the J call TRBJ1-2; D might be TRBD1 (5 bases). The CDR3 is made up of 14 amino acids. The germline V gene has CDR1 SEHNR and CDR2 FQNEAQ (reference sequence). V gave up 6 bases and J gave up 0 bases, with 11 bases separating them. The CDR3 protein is CASRGGLSNYGYTF. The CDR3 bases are TGTGCCAGCAGGGGGGGACTCTCTAACTATGGCTACACCTTC.

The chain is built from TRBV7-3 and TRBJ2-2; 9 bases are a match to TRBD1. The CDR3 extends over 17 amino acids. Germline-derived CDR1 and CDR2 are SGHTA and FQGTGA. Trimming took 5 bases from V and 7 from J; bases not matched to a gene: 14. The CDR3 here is CASSPFLGTGSNGELFF. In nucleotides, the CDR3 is TGTGCCAGCAGCCCTTTCCTAGGGACAGGGTCGAACGGGGAGCTGTTTTTT.

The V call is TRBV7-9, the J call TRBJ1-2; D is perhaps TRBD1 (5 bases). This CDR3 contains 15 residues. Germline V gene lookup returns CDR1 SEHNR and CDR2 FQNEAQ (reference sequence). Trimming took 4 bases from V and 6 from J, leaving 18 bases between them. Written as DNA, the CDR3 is TGTGCCAGCAGCTCTGGGGCGTCTGCTCGGCATGGCTACACCTTC. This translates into CASSSGASARHGYTF.

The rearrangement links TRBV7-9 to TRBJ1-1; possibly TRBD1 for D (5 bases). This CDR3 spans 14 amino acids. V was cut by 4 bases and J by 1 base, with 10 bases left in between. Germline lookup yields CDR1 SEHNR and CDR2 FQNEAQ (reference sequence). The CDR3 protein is CASSSFGQNTEAFF. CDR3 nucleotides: TGTGCCAGCAGCTCGTTCGGACAGAACACTGAAGCTTTCTTT.

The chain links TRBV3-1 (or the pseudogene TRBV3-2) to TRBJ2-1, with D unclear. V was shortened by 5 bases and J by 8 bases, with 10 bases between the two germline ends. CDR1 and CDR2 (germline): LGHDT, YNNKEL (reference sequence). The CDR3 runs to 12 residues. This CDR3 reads CASSNLGDEQFF. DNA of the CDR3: TGTGCCAGCAGCAACCTGGGCGATGAGCAGTTCTTC.

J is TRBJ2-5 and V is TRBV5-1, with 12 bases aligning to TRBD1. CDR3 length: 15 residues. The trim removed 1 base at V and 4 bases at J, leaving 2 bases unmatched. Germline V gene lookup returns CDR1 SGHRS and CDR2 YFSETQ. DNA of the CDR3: TGCGCCAGCAGCTTGTTGGGACAGGGGGCAGAGACCCAGTACTTC. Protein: CASSLLGQGAETQYF.

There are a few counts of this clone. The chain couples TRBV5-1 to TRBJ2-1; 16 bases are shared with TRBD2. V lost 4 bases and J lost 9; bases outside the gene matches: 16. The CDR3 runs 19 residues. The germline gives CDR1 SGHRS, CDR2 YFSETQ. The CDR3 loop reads CASSLRSPGTSGGAGEQFF. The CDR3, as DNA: TGCGCCAGCAGCCTTCGGTCCCCCGGGACTAGCGGGGGGGCGGGTGAGCAGTTCTTC.

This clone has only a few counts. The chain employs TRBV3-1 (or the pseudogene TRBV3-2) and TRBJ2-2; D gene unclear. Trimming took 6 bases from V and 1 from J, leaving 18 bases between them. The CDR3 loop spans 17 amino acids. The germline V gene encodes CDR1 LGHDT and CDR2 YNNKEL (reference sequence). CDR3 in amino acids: CASRRSWRGLNTGELFF. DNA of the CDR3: TGTGCCAGCAGGCGATCGTGGAGAGGCCTGAACACCGGGGAGCTGTTTTTT.

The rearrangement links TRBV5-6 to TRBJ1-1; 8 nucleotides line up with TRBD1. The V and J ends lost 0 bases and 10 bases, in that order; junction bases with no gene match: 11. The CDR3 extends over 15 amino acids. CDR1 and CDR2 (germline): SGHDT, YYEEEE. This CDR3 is CASSLGDRPANRAFF. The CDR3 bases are TGTGCCAGCAGCTTGGGGGACAGGCCCGCCAACAGAGCTTTCTTT.

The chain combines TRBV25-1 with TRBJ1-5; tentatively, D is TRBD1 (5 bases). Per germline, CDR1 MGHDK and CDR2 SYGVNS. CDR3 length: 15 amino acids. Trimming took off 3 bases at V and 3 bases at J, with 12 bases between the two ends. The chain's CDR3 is CASSDYRSDNQPQHF. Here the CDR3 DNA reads TGTGCCAGCAGTGATTACAGGTCAGACAATCAGCCCCAGCATTTT. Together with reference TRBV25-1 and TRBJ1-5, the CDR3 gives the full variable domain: EADIYQTPRYLVIGTGKKITLECSQTMGHDKMYWYQQDPGMELHLIHYSYGVNSTEKGDLSSESTVSRIRTEHFPLTLESARPSHTSQYLCASSDYRSDNQPQHFGDGTRLSIL.

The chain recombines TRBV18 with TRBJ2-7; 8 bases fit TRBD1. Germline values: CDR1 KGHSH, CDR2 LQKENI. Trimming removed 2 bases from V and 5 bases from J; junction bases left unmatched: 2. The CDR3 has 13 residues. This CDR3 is CASSPAGGNEQYF. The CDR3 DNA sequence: TGTGCCAGCTCACCAGCAGGGGGCAACGAGCAGTACTTC.

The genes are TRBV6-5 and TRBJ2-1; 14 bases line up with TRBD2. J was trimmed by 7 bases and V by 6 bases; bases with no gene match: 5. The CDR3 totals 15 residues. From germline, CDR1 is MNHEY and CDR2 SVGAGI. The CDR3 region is CASSRLAGGLNEQFF. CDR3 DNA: TGTGCCAGCAGCCGACTAGCGGGGGGGCTAAATGAGCAGTTCTTC.

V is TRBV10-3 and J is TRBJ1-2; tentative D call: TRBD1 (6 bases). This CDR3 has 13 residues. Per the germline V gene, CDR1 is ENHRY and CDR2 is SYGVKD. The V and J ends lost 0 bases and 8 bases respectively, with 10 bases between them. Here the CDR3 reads CAISESTGTGYTF. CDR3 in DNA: TGTGCCATCAGTGAGTCTACAGGGACCGGCTACACCTTC.

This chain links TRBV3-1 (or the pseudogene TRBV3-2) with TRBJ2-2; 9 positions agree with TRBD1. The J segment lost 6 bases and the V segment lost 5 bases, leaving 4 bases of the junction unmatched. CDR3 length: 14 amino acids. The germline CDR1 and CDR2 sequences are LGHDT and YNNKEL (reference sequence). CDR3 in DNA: TGTGCCAGCAGCGGGACAGGGCGGCCCGGGGAGCTGTTTTTT. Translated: CASSGTGRPGELFF.